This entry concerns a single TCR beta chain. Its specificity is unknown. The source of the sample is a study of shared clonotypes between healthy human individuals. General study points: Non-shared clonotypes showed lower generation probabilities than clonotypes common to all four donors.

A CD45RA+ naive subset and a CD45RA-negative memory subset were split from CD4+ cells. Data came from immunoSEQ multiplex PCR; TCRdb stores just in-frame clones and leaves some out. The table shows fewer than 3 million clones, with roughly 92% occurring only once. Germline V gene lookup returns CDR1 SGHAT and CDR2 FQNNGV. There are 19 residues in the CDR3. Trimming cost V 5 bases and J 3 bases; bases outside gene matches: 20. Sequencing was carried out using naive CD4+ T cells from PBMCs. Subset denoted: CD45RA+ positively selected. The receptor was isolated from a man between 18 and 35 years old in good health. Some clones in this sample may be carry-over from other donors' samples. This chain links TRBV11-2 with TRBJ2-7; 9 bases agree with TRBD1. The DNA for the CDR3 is TGTGCCAGCAGCCCGGGGACAGGGTCTGGGCTTGTACCCAGCTACGAGCAGTACTTC. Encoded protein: CASSPGTGSGLVPSYEQYF.